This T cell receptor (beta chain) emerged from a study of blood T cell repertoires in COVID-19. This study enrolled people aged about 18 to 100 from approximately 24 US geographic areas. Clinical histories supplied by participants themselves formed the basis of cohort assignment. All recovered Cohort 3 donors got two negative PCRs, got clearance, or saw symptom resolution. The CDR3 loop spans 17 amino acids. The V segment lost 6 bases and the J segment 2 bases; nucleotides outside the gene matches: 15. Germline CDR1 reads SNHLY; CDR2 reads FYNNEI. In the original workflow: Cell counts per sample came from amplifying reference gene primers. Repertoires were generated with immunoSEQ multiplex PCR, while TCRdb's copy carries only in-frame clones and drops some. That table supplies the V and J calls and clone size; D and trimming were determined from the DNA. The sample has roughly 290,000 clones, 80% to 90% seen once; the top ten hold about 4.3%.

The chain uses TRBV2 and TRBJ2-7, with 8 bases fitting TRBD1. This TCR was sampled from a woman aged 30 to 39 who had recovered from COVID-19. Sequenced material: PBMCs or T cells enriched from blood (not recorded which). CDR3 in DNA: TGTGCCAGCAGGGACCCTAACAACAGGGGGTTGGCCTACGAGCAGTACTTC. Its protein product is CASRDPNNRGLAYEQYF.